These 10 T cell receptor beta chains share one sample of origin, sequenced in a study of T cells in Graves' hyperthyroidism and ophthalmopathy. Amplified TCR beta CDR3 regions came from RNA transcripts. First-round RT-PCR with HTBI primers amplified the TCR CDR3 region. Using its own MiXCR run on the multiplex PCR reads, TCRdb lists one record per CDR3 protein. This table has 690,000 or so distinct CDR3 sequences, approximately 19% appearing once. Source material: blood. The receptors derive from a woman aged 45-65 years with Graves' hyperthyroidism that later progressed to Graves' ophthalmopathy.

Written as DNA, the CDR3 is TGTGCCAGTAGTATAGTGGGAGCCATGAACACTGAAGCTTTCTTT. Translated, it gives CASSIVGAMNTEAFF. This chain links TRBV19 with TRBJ1-1; D gene unclear. Trimming removed 1 base at V and 0 bases at J, with 9 bases between. The CDR3 is 15 amino acids. Germline CDR1 is LNHDA and CDR2 is SQIVND (reference sequence).

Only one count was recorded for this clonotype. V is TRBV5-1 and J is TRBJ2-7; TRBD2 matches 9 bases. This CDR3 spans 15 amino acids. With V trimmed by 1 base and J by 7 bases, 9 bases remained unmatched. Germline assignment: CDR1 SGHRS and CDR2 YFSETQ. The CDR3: CASSLSGGGAQEQYF. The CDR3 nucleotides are TGCGCCAGCAGCTTGAGTGGCGGGGGGGCTCAAGAGCAGTACTTC.

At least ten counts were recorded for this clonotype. This CDR3 reads CASSASLASMAFF. Here the CDR3 DNA reads TGTGCCAGCAGTGCATCCTTAGCTTCGATGGCTTTCTTT. The V call is TRBV2, the J call TRBJ1-1; D ambiguous. The germline V and J ends were trimmed by 4 bases and 11 bases, with 17 bases remaining between them. Per the germline V gene, CDR1 is SNHLY and CDR2 is FYNNEI. The CDR3 runs to 13 residues. Variable domain in full (rest from reference TRBV2 and TRBJ1-1): EPEVTQTPSHQVTQMGQEVILRCVPISNHLYFYWYRQILGQKVEFLVSFYNNEISEKSEIFDDQFSVERPDGSNFTLKIRSTKLEDSAMYFCASSASLASMAFFGQGTRLTVV.

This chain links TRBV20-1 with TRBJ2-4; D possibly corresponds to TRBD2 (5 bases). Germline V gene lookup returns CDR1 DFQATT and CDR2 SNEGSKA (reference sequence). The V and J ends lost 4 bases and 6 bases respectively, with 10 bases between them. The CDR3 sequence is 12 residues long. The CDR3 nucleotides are TGCAGTGCTAAGGTTGGAGGAAACATTCAGTACTTC. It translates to CSAKVGGNIQYF.

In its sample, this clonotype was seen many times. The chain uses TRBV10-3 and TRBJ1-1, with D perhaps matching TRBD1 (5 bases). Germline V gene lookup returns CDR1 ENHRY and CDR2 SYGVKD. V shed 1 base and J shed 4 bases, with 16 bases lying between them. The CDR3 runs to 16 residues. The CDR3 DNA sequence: TGTGCCATCAGTGAGTTCTTAACCCCGGGGGGCACTGAAGCTTTCTTT. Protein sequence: CAISEFLTPGGTEAFF.

The DNA of the CDR3 is TGTGCCAGCAGCCCGGGACATACCTCAGCAACTAATGAAAAACTGTTTTTT. It is translated as CASSPGHTSATNEKLFF. The gene calls are TRBV7-9 and TRBJ1-4; tentatively, D is TRBD1 (6 bases). CDR3 size: 17 residues. Germline V lookup: CDR1 SEHNR, CDR2 FQNEAQ (reference sequence). With 5 bases removed from V and 0 bases from J, the gap between germline ends came to 16 bases.

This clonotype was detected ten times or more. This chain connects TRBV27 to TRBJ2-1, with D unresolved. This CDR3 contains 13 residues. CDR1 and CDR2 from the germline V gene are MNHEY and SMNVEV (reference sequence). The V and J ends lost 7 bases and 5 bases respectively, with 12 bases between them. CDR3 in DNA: TGTGCCAGCAATGACGGATACAACAATGAGCAGTTCTTC. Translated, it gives CASNDGYNNEQFF.

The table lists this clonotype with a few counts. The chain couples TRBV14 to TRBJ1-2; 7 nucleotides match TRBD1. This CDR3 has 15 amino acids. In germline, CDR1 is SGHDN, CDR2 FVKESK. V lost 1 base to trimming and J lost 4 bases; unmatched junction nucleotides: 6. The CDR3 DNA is TGTGCCAGCAGCCAAGGGGACAGACCGATCTATGGCTACACCTTC. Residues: CASSQGDRPIYGYTF.

The CDR3 sequence: CATSTASPGVNQPQHF. The CDR3 nucleotides are TGTGCCACCAGCACAGCCTCACCTGGAGTCAATCAGCCCCAGCATTTT. The V gene is TRBV15, the J gene TRBJ1-5; D gene unclear. Germline values: CDR1 LNHNV, CDR2 YYDKDF (reference sequence). Deletions cut 4 bases from V and 3 bases from J, with 16 bases between. There are 16 residues in the CDR3.

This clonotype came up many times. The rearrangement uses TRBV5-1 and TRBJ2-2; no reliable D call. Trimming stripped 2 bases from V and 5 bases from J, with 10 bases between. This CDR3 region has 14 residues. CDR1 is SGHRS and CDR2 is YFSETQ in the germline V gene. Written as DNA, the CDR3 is TGCGCCAGCAGCTTCCGAGTGGGAACCGGGGAGCTGTTTTTT. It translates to CASSFRVGTGELFF.